This T cell receptor (beta chain) was identified in a study of blood T cell repertoires in COVID-19. The data were produced by immunoSEQ multiplex PCR, yet TCRdb's version contains in-frame clones alone and is incomplete. Here the sample spans about 170,000 clones, roughly 85% being singletons. CDR3 length equals 13 residues. Trimming removed 2 bases at V and 7 bases at J, with 9 bases between. Germline CDR1 SGHTA, CDR2 FQGNSA. The receptor was isolated from a human donor with acute or convalescent COVID-19. The donor label of this sample is uncertain. The gene calls are TRBV7-2 and TRBJ1-3; no reliable D call. The sample was peripheral blood. The CDR3, as DNA: TGTGCCAGCAGCTTAAGTTTCCAGAACACCATATATTTT. It yields the protein CASSLSFQNTIYF.